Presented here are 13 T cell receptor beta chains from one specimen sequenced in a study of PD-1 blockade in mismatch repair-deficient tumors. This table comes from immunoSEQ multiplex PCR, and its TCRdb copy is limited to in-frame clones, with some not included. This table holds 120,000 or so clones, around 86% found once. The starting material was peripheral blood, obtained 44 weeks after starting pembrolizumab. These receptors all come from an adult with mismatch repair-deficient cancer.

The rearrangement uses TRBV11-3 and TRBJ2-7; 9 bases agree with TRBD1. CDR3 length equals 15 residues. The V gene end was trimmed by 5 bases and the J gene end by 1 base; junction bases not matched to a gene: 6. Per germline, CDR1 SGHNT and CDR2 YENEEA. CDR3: CASSPYRGLSYEQYF. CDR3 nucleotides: TGTGCCAGCAGCCCCTACAGGGGGCTTTCCTACGAGCAGTACTTC.

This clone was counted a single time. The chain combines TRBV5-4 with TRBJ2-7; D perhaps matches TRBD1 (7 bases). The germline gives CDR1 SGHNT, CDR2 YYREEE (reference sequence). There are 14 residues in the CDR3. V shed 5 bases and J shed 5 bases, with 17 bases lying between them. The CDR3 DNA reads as TGTGCCAGCAGTACTGTAGGAGGGGGCGACGAGCAGTACTTC. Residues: CASSTVGGGDEQYF. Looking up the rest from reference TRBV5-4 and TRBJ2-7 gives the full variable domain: ETGVTQSPTHLIKTRGQQVTLRCSSQSGHNTVSWYQQALGQGPQFIFQYYREEENGRGNFPPRFSGLQFPNYSSELNVNALELDDSALYLCASSTVGGGDEQYFGPGTRLTVT.

CDR3 DNA: TGTGCCATCAGTGCTGACGAGACCCAGTACTTC. This translates into CAISADETQYF. This rearrangement joins TRBV10-3 to TRBJ2-5; D gene uncertain. CDR1 ENHRY and CDR2 SYGVKD come from the germline V gene. Deletions cut 4 bases from V and 5 bases from J, with 5 bases between. This CDR3 is built from 11 residues.

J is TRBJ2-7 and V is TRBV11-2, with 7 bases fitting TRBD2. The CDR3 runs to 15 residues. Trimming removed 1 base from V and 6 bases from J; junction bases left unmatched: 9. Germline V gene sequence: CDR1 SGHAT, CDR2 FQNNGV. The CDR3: CASSLASGLTAEQYF. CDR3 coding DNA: TGTGCCAGCAGCTTAGCCTCGGGACTAACTGCCGAGCAGTACTTC.

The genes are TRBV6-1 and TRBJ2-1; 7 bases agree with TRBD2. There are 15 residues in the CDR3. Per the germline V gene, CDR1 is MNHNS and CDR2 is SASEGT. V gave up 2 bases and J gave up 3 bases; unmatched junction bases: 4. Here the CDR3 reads CASSERASGYNEQFF. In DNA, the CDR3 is TGTGCCAGCAGTGAACGGGCTAGCGGCTACAATGAGCAGTTCTTC.

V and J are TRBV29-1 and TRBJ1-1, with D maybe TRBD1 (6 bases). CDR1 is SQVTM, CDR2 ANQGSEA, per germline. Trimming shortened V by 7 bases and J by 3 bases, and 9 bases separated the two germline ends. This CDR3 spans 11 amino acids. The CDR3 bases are TGCAGCGGGGGGCGGGACACTGAAGCTTTCTTT. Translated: CSGGRDTEAFF.

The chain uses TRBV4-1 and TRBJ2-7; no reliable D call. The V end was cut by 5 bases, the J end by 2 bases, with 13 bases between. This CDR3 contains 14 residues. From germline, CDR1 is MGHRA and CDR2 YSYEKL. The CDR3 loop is CASSDRGVTYEQYF. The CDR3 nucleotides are TGCGCCAGCAGCGACCGCGGCGTTACCTACGAGCAGTACTTC.

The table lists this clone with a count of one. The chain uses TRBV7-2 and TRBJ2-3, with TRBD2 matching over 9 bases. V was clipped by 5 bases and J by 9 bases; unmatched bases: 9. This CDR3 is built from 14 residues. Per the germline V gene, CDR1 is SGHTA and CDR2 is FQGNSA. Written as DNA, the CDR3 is TGTGCCAGCAGCCAGATGGGGACTAGCTCGACGCAGTATTTT. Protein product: CASSQMGTSSTQYF.

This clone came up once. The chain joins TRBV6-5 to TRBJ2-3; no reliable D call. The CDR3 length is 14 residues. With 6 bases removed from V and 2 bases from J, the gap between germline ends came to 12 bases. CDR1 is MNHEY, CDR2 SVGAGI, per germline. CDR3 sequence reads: CASSEVVATDTQYF. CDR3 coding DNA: TGTGCCAGCAGCGAGGTGGTGGCCACAGATACGCAGTATTTT.

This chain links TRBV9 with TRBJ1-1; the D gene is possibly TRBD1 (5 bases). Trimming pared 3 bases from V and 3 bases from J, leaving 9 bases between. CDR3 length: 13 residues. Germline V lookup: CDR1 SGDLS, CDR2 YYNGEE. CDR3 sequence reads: CASSASGHTEAFF. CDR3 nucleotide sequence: TGTGCCAGCAGCGCTTCAGGGCACACTGAAGCTTTCTTT.

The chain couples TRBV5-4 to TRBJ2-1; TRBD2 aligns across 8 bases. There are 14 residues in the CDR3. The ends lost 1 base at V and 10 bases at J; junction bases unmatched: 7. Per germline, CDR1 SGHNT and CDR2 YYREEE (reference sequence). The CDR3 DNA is TGTGCCAGCAGCTTGTCCGGGAGGGCCTGGGAGCAGTTCTTC. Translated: CASSLSGRAWEQFF.

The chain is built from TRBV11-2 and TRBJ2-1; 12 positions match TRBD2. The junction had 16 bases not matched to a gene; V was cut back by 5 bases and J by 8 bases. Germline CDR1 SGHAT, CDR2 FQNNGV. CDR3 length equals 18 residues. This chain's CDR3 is CASSLRGVASGRGHEQFF. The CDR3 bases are TGTGCCAGCAGCCTTAGGGGGGTGGCTAGCGGGAGGGGGCATGAGCAGTTCTTC.

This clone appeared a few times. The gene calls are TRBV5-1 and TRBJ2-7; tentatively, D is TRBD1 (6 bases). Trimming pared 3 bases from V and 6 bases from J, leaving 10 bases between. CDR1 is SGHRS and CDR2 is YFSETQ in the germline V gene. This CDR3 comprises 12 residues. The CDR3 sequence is CASSWIQGEQYF. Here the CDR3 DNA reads TGCGCCAGCAGCTGGATACAGGGCGAGCAGTACTTC. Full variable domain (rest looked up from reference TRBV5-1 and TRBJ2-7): KAGVTQTPRYLIKTRGQQVTLSCSPISGHRSVSWYQQTPGQGLQFLFEYFSETQRNKGNFPGRFSGRQFSNSRSEMNVSTLELGDSALYLCASSWIQGEQYFGPGTRLTVT.